These T cell receptor beta chains were read from a single sample in a study of blood T cell repertoires in COVID-19. The data were produced by immunoSEQ multiplex PCR, yet TCRdb's version contains in-frame clones alone and is incomplete. This sample has under 30,000 clones, with 80% to 90% found just once. Specimen: peripheral blood. The receptors were gathered from a man of 80 years or more with acute or convalescent COVID-19. Each CDR3 is given with its conserved first and last residue. D genes are given only for firm matches. Not every row has a clone size; where given, it reads once, few, many or a size class.

>TRBJ1-2|TRBV6-5|TRBD1|.
TGTGCCAGCAGGACAGGGGGGTCGTATGGCTACACCTTC
CASRTGGSYGYTF
>TRBJ2-1|TRBV3-1/TRBV3-2|TRBD2|.
TGTGCCAGCAGCCAAATCCTCGGGACTAGCGGCCTCAATGAGCAGTTCTTC
CASSQILGTSGLNEQFF
>TRBJ2-3|TRBV24-1|TRBD2|.
TGTGCCACCAGTGATTTAGCGGGGGTGAGCACAGATACGCAGTATTTT
CATSDLAGVSTDTQYF
>TRBJ1-3|TRBV28|.|.
TGTGCCAGCAGTCGCGGGGGAACTGGAAACACCATATATTTT
CASSRGGTGNTIYF
>TRBJ1-5|TRBV9|.|.
TGTGCCAGCAGCGTATCCGGGGATAGCAATCAGCCCCAGCATTTT
CASSVSGDSNQPQHF
>TRBJ1-2|TRBV2|.|.
TGTGCCAGCAGTGGCCAGTCCTATGGCTACACCTTC
CASSGQSYGYTF
>TRBJ1-5|TRBV19|.|.
TGTGCCAGTAGTCCACTGGATCAGCCCCAGCATTTT
CASSPLDQPQHF
>TRBJ2-1|TRBV6-5|TRBD1|once
TGTGCCAGCAGTTACCGGGACAGTCGATACAATGAGCAGTTCTTC
CASSYRDSRYNEQFF
>TRBJ1-3|TRBV2|.|.
TGTGCCAGCAGTGAGGAGTGGGTTACTGGAAACACCATATATTTT
CASSEEWVTGNTIYF
>TRBJ1-6|TRBV3-1/TRBV3-2|.|.
TGTGCCAGCAGCCATAGCAGCTCCTATAATTCACCCCTCCACTTT
CASSHSSSYNSPLHF
>TRBJ2-7|TRBV19|TRBD1|.
TGTGCCAGTCAGGGGGCCTACGAGCAGTACTTC
CASQGAYEQYF
>TRBJ1-5|TRBV15|.|.
TGTGCCACCAGCAGAGATTTGGGGCAGATGAATTGGCCCCAGCATTTT
CATSRDLGQMNWPQHF
>TRBJ1-3|TRBV10-3|TRBD1|.
TGTGCCATCAGTATGGACAGGGGGCAGGACACCATATATTTT
CAISMDRGQDTIYF
>TRBJ1-1|TRBV6-2/TRBV6-3|.|.
TGTGCCAGCAGTTATGGGTCCGGGGGGCTATATCGAACTGAAGCTTTCTTT
CASSYGSGGLYRTEAFF
>TRBJ2-3|TRBV30|TRBD2|.
TGTGCCTGGAGTCGAGGGAGGGACGGACTCACAGATACGCAGTATTTT
CAWSRGRDGLTDTQYF
>TRBJ2-1|TRBV7-3|TRBD2|few
TGTGCCAGCAGCCCCCCTAGCGGACGTGTGCAGTTCTTC
CASSPPSGRVQFF
>TRBJ2-4|TRBV27|.|.
TGTGCCAGCAGCCGAGCACTAGCCCCATCAGGCAAAAACATTCAGTACTTC
CASSRALAPSGKNIQYF
>TRBJ2-4|TRBV10-2|.|.
TGCGCCAGCAGCGCGGGGCACGCCAAAAACATTCAGTACTTC
CASSAGHAKNIQYF
>TRBJ1-6|TRBV30|TRBD1|.
TGTGCCTGGACGACAGGGGGGAATTCACCCCTCCACTTT
CAWTTGGNSPLHF
>TRBJ2-1|TRBV5-6|TRBD2|.
TGTGCCAGCAGCTTCGGGGGGGTAACTGAGCAGTTCTTC
CASSFGGVTEQFF
>TRBJ1-4|TRBV5-1|TRBD1|.
TGCGCCAGCAGCCCAGGACAGGGCACTAATGAAAAACTGTTTTTT
CASSPGQGTNEKLFF
>TRBJ2-3|TRBV5-5|.|.
TGTGCCAGCAGCCTGGGATGGGGGCAAGATACGCAGTATTTT
CASSLGWGQDTQYF
>TRBJ2-7|TRBV6-5|.|few
TGTGCCAGCAGTCCTCCGGGAAGCTCCCGGGTCGAGCAGTACTTC
CASSPPGSSRVEQYF
>TRBJ1-6|TRBV19|.|.
TGTGCCAGTAGTTCTCAGTTTTCGAATTCACCCCTCCACTTT
CASSSQFSNSPLHF
>TRBJ2-5|TRBV10-3|TRBD1|once
TGTGCCATCAGTGACTCTAAGACAGGGGGAGTAAGAGAGACCCAGTACTTC
CAISDSKTGGVRETQYF
>TRBJ1-2|TRBV3-1/TRBV3-2|.|.
TGTGCCAGCAGCTCCGCCCAGGGTAACTATGGCTACACCTTC
CASSSAQGNYGYTF
>TRBJ2-7|TRBV11-2|TRBD1|.
TGTGCCAGCAGCTTAGATGATGCAGGGGGCTATAACAACGAGCAGTACTTC
CASSLDDAGGYNNEQYF
>TRBJ2-2|TRBV5-4|.|once
TGTGCCAGCAGCAGGTCAGGGACCGGGGAGCTGTTTTTT
CASSRSGTGELFF
>TRBJ2-2|TRBV5-1|TRBD1|few
TGCGCCAGCAGCTCCTCCCGGACAGGGGACACCGGGGAGCTGTTTTTT
CASSSSRTGDTGELFF
>TRBJ1-1|TRBV30|.|.
TGTGCCTGGACTAACTCGCGGGACACTGAAGCTTTCTTT
CAWTNSRDTEAFF
>TRBJ2-5|TRBV19|.|.
TGTGCCAGTAGTATTGTCAGCCAAGAGACCCAGTACTTC
CASSIVSQETQYF
>TRBJ1-2|TRBV3-1/TRBV3-2|TRBD1|.
TGTGCCAGCAGCCTACAGGGGGAGGTCTATGGCTACACCTTC
CASSLQGEVYGYTF
>TRBJ1-1|TRBV28|.|.
TGTGCCAGCAGGGTAGCCCCGCCGTGGTATAGGAACACTGAAGCTTTCTTT
CASRVAPPWYRNTEAFF
>TRBJ1-6|TRBV6-5|.|.
TGTGCCAGCAGTCGGGAGAATAATTCACCCCTCCACTTT
CASSRENNSPLHF
>TRBJ1-2|TRBV5-5|TRBD1|few
TGTGCCAGCAGCTTGGGTACAGGGGGGATTCGGGTTGTCGGCTACACCTTC
CASSLGTGGIRVVGYTF
>TRBJ2-1|TRBV3-1/TRBV3-2|TRBD2|.
TGTGCCAGCAGCCGCTTAACGGGGGGCTACAATGAGCAGTTCTTC
CASSRLTGGYNEQFF
>TRBJ2-7|TRBV6-4|TRBD1|.
TGTGCCAGGCCCCGGGACAGGGTAGATAGGAAGGATTACGAGCAGTACTTC
CARPRDRVDRKDYEQYF
>TRBJ1-2|TRBV7-9|TRBD1|.
TGTGCCAGCAGCTCGTTACAGGGGGACTATGGCTACACCTTC
CASSSLQGDYGYTF
>TRBJ2-3|TRBV12-3/TRBV12-4|.|.
TGTGCCAGCCGATCTTACCCGGGGGATACGCAGTATTTT
CASRSYPGDTQYF
>TRBJ1-5|TRBV6-5|TRBD1|.
TGTGCCACCAGAAAAGACAGGGATCAGCCCCAGCATTTT
CATRKDRDQPQHF